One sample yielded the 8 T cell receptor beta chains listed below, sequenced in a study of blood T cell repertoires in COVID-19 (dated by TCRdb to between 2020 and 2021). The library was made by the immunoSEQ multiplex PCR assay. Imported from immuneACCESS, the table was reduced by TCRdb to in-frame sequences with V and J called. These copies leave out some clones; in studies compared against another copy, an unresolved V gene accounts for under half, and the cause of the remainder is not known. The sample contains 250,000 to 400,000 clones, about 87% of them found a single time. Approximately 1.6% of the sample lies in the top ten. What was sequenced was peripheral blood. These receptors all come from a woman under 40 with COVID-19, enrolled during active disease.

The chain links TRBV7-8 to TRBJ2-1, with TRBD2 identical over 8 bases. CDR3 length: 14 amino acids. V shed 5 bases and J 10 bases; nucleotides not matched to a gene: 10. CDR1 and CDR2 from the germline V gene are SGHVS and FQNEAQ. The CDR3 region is CASSRSGGMYEQFF. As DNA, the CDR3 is TGTGCCAGCAGCCGGAGCGGGGGCATGTACGAGCAGTTCTTC.

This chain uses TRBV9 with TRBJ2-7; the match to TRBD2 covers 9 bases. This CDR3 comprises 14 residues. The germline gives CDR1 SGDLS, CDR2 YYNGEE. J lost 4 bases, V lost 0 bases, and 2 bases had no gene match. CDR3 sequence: CASSVGLAGYEQYF. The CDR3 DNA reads TGTGCCAGCAGCGTAGGGCTAGCGGGGTACGAGCAGTACTTC.

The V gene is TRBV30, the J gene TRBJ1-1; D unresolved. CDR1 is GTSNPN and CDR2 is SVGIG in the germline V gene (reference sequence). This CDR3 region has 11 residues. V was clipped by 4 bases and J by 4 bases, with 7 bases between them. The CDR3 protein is CAWTRSTEAFF. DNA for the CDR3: TGTGCCTGGACACGGAGCACTGAAGCTTTCTTT.

CDR3: CASSQLGLSTDTQYF. CDR3 nucleotides: TGCGCCAGCAGCCAACTGGGGCTGAGCACAGATACGCAGTATTTT. The V and J genes are TRBV4-1 and TRBJ2-3; TRBD1 is a possible D gene (5 bases). The CDR3 has 15 residues. CDR1 is MGHRA and CDR2 is YSYEKL in the germline V gene. V was shortened by 2 bases and J by 0 bases, with 9 bases between the two germline ends.

This CDR3 is CASSGGTEGPNEQFF. The CDR3 DNA sequence: TGTGCCAGCAGTGGCGGGACCGAGGGGCCCAATGAGCAGTTCTTC. The J gene is TRBJ2-1, the V gene TRBV25-1; D perhaps matches TRBD2 (6 bases). V dropped 4 bases and J dropped 6 bases, with 16 bases sitting between them. Germline V lookup: CDR1 MGHDK, CDR2 SYGVNS. The CDR3 loop spans 15 amino acids.

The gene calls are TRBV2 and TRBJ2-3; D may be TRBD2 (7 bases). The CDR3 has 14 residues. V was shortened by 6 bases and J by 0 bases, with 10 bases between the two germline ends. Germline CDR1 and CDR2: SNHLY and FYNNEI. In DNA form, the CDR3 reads TGTGCCAGCAGGAGGGGGGGGAGCACAGATACGCAGTATTTT. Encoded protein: CASRRGGSTDTQYF.

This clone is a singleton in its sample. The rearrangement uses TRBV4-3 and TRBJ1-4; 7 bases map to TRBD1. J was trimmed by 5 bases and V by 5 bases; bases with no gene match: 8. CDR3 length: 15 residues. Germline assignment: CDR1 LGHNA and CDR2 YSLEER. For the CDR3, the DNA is TGCGCCAGCAGCTACTCACAGACAGGGAATGAAAAACTGTTTTTT. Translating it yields CASSYSQTGNEKLFF.

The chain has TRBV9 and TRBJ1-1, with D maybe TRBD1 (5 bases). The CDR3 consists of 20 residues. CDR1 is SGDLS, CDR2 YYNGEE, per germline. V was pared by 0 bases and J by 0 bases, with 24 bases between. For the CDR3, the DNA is TGTGCCAGCAGCGTAGAAGAATTTGTGGGGCAGGCGGTCATGAACACTGAAGCTTTCTTT. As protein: CASSVEEFVGQAVMNTEAFF.